The rows below give T cell receptor beta chains drawn from one sample of a study of response to subunit inactivated influenza vaccine. TCRdb fed the RT-PCR reads into MiXCR, producing one record per CDR3 protein. The table lists roughly 780,000 distinct CDR3 sequences, approximately 18% of them singletons. Material: PBMCs from blood, obtained roughly 5 days after vaccination. The receptors here all came from a man in his forties or fifties who received an inactivated influenza vaccine. Each CDR3 is given with its conserved first and last residue. Clone size is shown for a subset of rows, as once, few, many or a class of expanded clone.

NA TRBV4-3 CASSQAGGRYNEQFF
few TRBV5-1 CASSLGGAFSYEQYF
few TRBV25-1 CASSEFGATDTQYF
NA TRBV25-1 CASSDDRGISPLHF
few TRBV4-3 CASSQDWGDQETQYF
few TRBV5-6 CASSTRRAQNTEAFF
NA TRBV7-2 CASSLDGTGNSPLHF
few TRBV12-3/TRBV12-4 CASRQTGTVGYTF
few TRBV4-2 CASSQGGPGLYEQYF
NA TRBV11-2 CASSLSRAGVLSRTDTQYF
few TRBV7-2 CASSFRDRGRSPLHF
NA TRBV6-5 CASSYSREGTEAFF
NA TRBV7-9 CASSPRQGINEKLFF
NA TRBV7-9 CASRSSGTGRNNEQFF
NA TRBV12-3/TRBV12-4 CASNPGGAIGYGYTF
NA TRBV2 CASIRSGGLANTGELFF
few TRBV12-3/TRBV12-4 CASSPGGPGNEQFF
NA TRBV28 CASSFLAWNGELFF
NA TRBV4-3 CASSQDVTSYNEQFF
few TRBV20-1 CSASPRGPYNEQFF
NA TRBV20-1 CSVSRDRGYEQYF
few TRBV5-5 CASSPQPGQGQNEQFF
few TRBV3-1 CASTPPGQIAGDTQYF
few TRBV11-1 CASSPTTSFSLAWNEQFF
NA TRBV7-9 CASSPRYGNYGYTF
few TRBV29-1 CSVEDFGGGSYNEQFF
few TRBV4-2 CASSQDRALRRPDTQYF
NA TRBV10-3 CATGEQTQSGAQYF
NA TRBV18 CASSLTAHTNEKLFF
NA TRBV30 CAWSWTGGFDSPLHF
many TRBV12-3/TRBV12-4 CASSLVQDEKLFF
NA TRBV18 CASSPALRTAFANTGELFF
few TRBV12-3/TRBV12-4 CASAFQAGNTEAFF
few TRBV27 CASRLTPGLAGDSRTDTQYF
few TRBV12-3/TRBV12-4 CASWDHLYNEQFF
NA TRBV20-1 CSARDWDSYNEQFF
few TRBV20-1 CSARGARVTGELFF
few TRBV5-1 CASSSRAISSVEQFF
NA TRBV4-2 CASSQEEAGQPQHF
NA TRBV20-1 CSPSGTGRPDTQYF
many TRBV28 CASSSGTGTTGELFF
few TRBV6-5 CASSYAEDSPLHF
few TRBV19 CASSFGTGNPYEQYF
NA TRBV18 CASSPAGRGEEQYF
many TRBV12-3/TRBV12-4 CASSLGLVYEQFF
NA TRBV27 CASSFGGRTAFF
NA TRBV29-1 CSVESGRVDGYTF
many TRBV5-1 CASSIGQGVDTQYF
few TRBV7-2 CASSPGQGMGSPLHF
NA TRBV6-5 CASSYLTTQETQYF